Following are 2 T cell receptor beta chains from one sample sequenced in a study of response to subunit inactivated influenza vaccine. TCRdb fed the RT-PCR reads into MiXCR, producing one record per CDR3 protein. The sample lists a few hundred thousand distinct CDR3 sequences, approximately 7.3% occurring once. This material consisted of PBMCs from blood, taken about 24 months after vaccination. These TCRs come from a man aged 50-75 years who received an inactivated influenza vaccine.

This clonotype was counted between two and nine times. The chain employs TRBV12-3 or TRBV12-4 and TRBJ2-7; unclear D gene. This CDR3 comprises 14 residues. V lost 1 base and J 6 bases, leaving 13 bases between the germline ends. CDR3 sequence reads: CASSLDSIRSEQYF. As DNA, the CDR3 is TGTGCCAGCAGTTTAGACAGTATTAGGAGCGAGCAGTACTTC.

The rearrangement links TRBV6-1 to TRBJ2-3; the match to TRBD2 covers 9 bases. Germline V gene data show CDR1 as MNHNS and CDR2 as SASEGT. The CDR3 runs 16 residues. The J segment lost 0 bases and the V segment lost 3 bases, leaving 4 bases of the junction unmatched. The CDR3 DNA sequence: TGTGCCAGCAGTGAGATAGCGGGAGAGAGCACAGATACGCAGTATTTT. It specifies CASSEIAGESTDTQYF.